This entry describes one T cell receptor beta chain. Its antigen is not yet known. Base qualities were left out, and no much larger clone turns up one base away. The sample comes from a study of blood T cell repertoires in COVID-19 (dated by TCRdb to between 2020 and 2021). Study-wide context: Collaborator samples came from the United States, Italy and Spain and covered acute and convalescent phases of COVID-19. The material from the prospective study consisted of cDNA or gDNA derived from T cells, B-cell-depleted T cells, or PBMCs. Deeply sampled blood TCRbeta repertoires from subjects exposed to, actively infected with, or recovered from COVID-19 were included in the dataset. The repertoires were released in a freely available public database intended as a resource for research on the immune response to SARS-CoV-2. Samples were obtained from the ongoing ImmuneRACE study (first 160 participants) and from approximately 1,200 subjects provided by 6 global collaborators. A de-identified subject ID, COVID-19 status, age in years and sex were almost always included in the sample metadata. Where available, HLA class I and class II types were obtained from metadata supplied by the sample provider rather than from assay-based typing.

TCRbeta CDR3 regions were amplified from genomic DNA by means of the immunoSEQ Assay, a bias-controlled multiplex PCR. The paper's processing steps were these. Nucleated cell counts per sample were estimated from amplification of reference gene primers within the assay. To quantify the absolute abundance of each unique TCRbeta CDR3 rearrangement, sequence reads were collapsed and filtered. Productive Simpson clonality was computed per sample as the square root of Simpson's diversity index over productive rearrangements. Here the immuneACCESS table is served through TCRdb, limited to in-frame sequences with V and J called. Missing clones are a known gap in these copies; in checked studies unresolved V genes cover under half, and the rest lacks a known reason. Clone size and V and J calls were adopted from that table, with D and trimming inferred from the DNA. The sample records some 350,000 clones, about 89% of which are singletons. The ten largest clonotypes hold approximately 5% of the sample.

The germline V gene specifies MDHEN as CDR1 and SYDVKM as CDR2. The germline V end is reduced by 7 bases and the J end by 0 bases; junction bases left unmatched: 6. Counted from cysteine to phenylalanine, this CDR3 has 15 amino acids. Just CDR3 DNA is preserved here, 45 bases in frame from base 1. On the study overall, not on this receptor specifically: The amount of clinical and demographic metadata varied by source and participant and was provided uncurated.

Participants in the prospective study were aged roughly 18 to 100 years, lived in about two dozen United States geographic areas, and enrolled through a virtual design. To assign participants to cohorts, the prospective study relied on clinical history that participants themselves reported in a screening survey and a study questionnaire. For ImmuneRACE Cohort 3, a participant was defined as recovered based on two consecutive negative NP/OP PCR tests, clearance by a healthcare professional, or resolution of symptoms. In the prospective study, mobile phlebotomists collected whole blood, serum and a nasopharyngeal or oropharyngeal swab from each participant. Additional blood draws and questionnaires over an approximately two-month period could optionally be provided by prospective study participants. Blood samples from the prospective study were shipped frozen or at room temperature prior to DNA extraction.

The sample taken for sequencing was PBMCs or T cells enriched from blood (not recorded which). The rearranged chain carries TRBV28 and TRBJ2-3; TRBD1 matches 8 bases in the middle. This clonotype was sampled from a woman under 40 who had recovered from COVID-19. The CDR3 amino acid sequence is: CASMARTGSTDTQYF. The base sequence is TGTGCCAGCATGGCCCGGACAGGGAGCACAGATACGCAGTATTTT.